This entry lists 28 T cell receptor beta chains sequenced from one sample in a study of T cell responses to AZD1222 COVID-19 vaccine. The protocol was immunoSEQ multiplex PCR, while the TCRdb copy is restricted to in-frame clones and leaves out a portion. The sample has approximately 50,000 clones; 85% are singletons. Sequenced material: peripheral blood, taken on day 0 of MenACWY control vaccination. The receptors come from an adult in good health.

The J gene is TRBJ1-4, the V gene TRBV18; TRBD1 matches 7 bases. V shed 3 bases, J shed 0 bases, and the junction held 1 base outside the gene matches. Germline lookup yields CDR1 KGHSH and CDR2 LQKENI. This CDR3 spans 15 amino acids. CDR3 amino acids: CASSPTGATNEKLFF. The CDR3 nucleotides are TGTGCCAGCTCACCCACAGGGGCAACTAATGAAAAACTGTTTTTT. Together with reference TRBV18 and TRBJ1-4, the CDR3 gives the full variable domain: NAGVMQNPRHLVRRRGQEARLRCSPMKGHSHVYWYRQLPEEGLKFMVYLQKENIIDESGMPKERFSAEFPKEGPSILRIQQVVRGDSAAYFCASSPTGATNEKLFFGSGTQLSVL.

The chain combines TRBV6-1 with TRBJ2-2, with D perhaps being TRBD1 or TRBD2 (5 bases each). V was cut by 1 base and J by 3 bases, with 9 bases left in between. Germline-derived CDR1 and CDR2 are MNHNS and SASEGT. This CDR3 comprises 15 residues. This chain's CDR3 is CASSEGRGDTGELFF. In nucleotides, the CDR3 is TGTGCCAGCAGTGAAGGAAGAGGGGACACCGGGGAGCTGTTTTTT.

This clone appeared once. The chain has TRBV5-1 and TRBJ1-6; 7 bases map to TRBD1. CDR1 is SGHRS and CDR2 is YFSETQ in the germline V gene. The trim removed 2 bases at V and 5 bases at J, leaving 4 bases unmatched. This CDR3 is built from 15 residues. This CDR3 is CASSFTGTDNSPLHF. The DNA for the CDR3 is TGCGCCAGCAGCTTTACCGGGACAGATAATTCACCCCTCCACTTT.

This clone was observed a single time. The chain recombines TRBV28 with TRBJ2-7, with TRBD2 identical over 9 bases. Losses at the gene ends were 4 bases for V and 6 bases for J; bases not matched to a gene: 13. The germline gives CDR1 MDHEN, CDR2 SYDVKM. The CDR3 is 16 amino acids. The CDR3 spells CASSWYSGRQLVEQYF. The CDR3 DNA reads as TGTGCCAGCAGTTGGTACAGCGGGAGGCAGTTGGTCGAGCAGTACTTC. Full variable domain (missing parts from reference TRBV28 and TRBJ2-7): DVKVTQSSRYLVKRTGEKVFLECVQDMDHENMFWYRQDPGLGLRLIYFSYDVKMKEKGDIPEGYSVSREKKERFSLILESASTNQTSMYLCASSWYSGRQLVEQYFGPGTRLTVT.

The V and J genes are TRBV15 and TRBJ2-5; 11 bases match TRBD2. The CDR3 spans 16 residues. Germline CDR1 and CDR2: LNHNV and YYDKDF (reference sequence). V shed 4 bases, J shed 5 bases, and the junction held 9 bases outside the gene matches. CDR3 coding DNA: TGTGCCACCAGCAATCAACTAGCGGGAGTGGGGGAGACCCAGTACTTC. Its protein is CATSNQLAGVGETQYF.

The V gene is TRBV9, the J gene TRBJ2-1; D gene uncertain. The CDR3 runs 14 residues. CDR1 SGDLS and CDR2 YYNGEE come from the germline V gene. The V and J ends lost 4 bases and 4 bases respectively, with 12 bases between them. The CDR3 region is CASSTPTGYNEQFF. CDR3 DNA: TGTGCCAGCAGCACTCCCACTGGATACAATGAGCAGTTCTTC.

This chain connects TRBV28 to TRBJ2-2; 8 bases are a match to TRBD2. Germline V lookup: CDR1 MDHEN, CDR2 SYDVKM. J gave up 5 bases and V 11 bases, and 7 bases lay outside the gene matches. The CDR3 is 13 amino acids. This chain's CDR3 is CAGSLAGTGELFF. The DNA for the CDR3 is TGTGCCGGGAGCTTAGCGGGAACCGGGGAGCTGTTTTTT. Using reference TRBV28 and TRBJ2-2 for the parts outside the CDR3, the full variable domain is DVKVTQSSRYLVKRTGEKVFLECVQDMDHENMFWYRQDPGLGLRLIYFSYDVKMKEKGDIPEGYSVSREKKERFSLILESASTNQTSMYLCAGSLAGTGELFFGEGSRLTVL.

This clone was seen more than once but under ten times. The rearrangement links TRBV4-2 to TRBJ1-4; D perhaps matches TRBD1 (5 bases). The V gene lost 4 bases and the J gene lost 4 bases, with 16 bases spanning the gap. This CDR3 is 16 amino acids long. Germline values: CDR1 LGHNA, CDR2 YNFKEQ. The CDR3 coding sequence is TGTGCCAGCAGCCCCGCGGGGACCGCGATTAATGAAAAACTGTTTTTT. Its protein is CASSPAGTAINEKLFF.

This clone has more than one count but fewer than ten. The chain links TRBV11-3 to TRBJ2-5, with a possible D match to TRBD1 (6 bases). V lost 5 bases to trimming and J lost 5 bases, with 15 bases between them. CDR3 size: 14 residues. Germline V gives CDR1 SGHNT, CDR2 YENEEA. The CDR3 DNA is TGTGCCAGCAGCCCTGCAGGGGTCCATGAGACCCAGTACTTC. Amino acids: CASSPAGVHETQYF.

The rearrangement links TRBV5-1 to TRBJ2-2, with TRBD1 matching over 12 bases. Trimming took 6 bases from V and 6 from J; bases not matched to a gene: 12. The CDR3 sequence is 17 residues long. The germline gives CDR1 SGHRS, CDR2 YFSETQ. CDR3 DNA sequence: TGCGCCAGCAACTTCATCGGGACAGGGGGCTATGCCGGGGAGCTGTTTTTT. Amino acids: CASNFIGTGGYAGELFF.

V and J are TRBV28 and TRBJ2-4; tentative D call: TRBD1 (6 bases). This CDR3 has 15 residues. The germline V gene has CDR1 MDHEN and CDR2 SYDVKM. V lost 1 base to trimming and J lost 4 bases, with 11 bases between them. CDR3 nucleotide sequence: TGTGCCAGCAGTTTATTATCACAGGGAAAAAACATTCAGTACTTC. Its protein product is CASSLLSQGKNIQYF.

J is TRBJ2-7 and V is TRBV9; 7 bases are shared with TRBD2. V shed 4 bases and J 0 bases; nucleotides not matched to a gene: 10. CDR3 length: 16 amino acids. The germline V gene encodes CDR1 SGDLS and CDR2 YYNGEE. In DNA form, the CDR3 reads TGTGCCAGCAGCCCCCAAGCGGGACGTAGCTCCTACGAGCAGTACTTC. Protein sequence: CASSPQAGRSSYEQYF.

The chain is built from TRBV9 and TRBJ2-5; D is perhaps TRBD2 (6 bases). V was clipped by 0 bases and J by 1 base, with 7 bases between them. The CDR3 covers 14 residues. Germline assignment: CDR1 SGDLS and CDR2 YYNGEE. The CDR3 sequence is CASSVEGLQETQYF. Here the CDR3 DNA reads TGTGCCAGCAGCGTAGAGGGACTCCAAGAGACCCAGTACTTC.

This clone was recorded only once. The gene calls are TRBV5-6 and TRBJ2-6; D unresolved. V lost 2 bases and J lost 1, with 10 bases in between. This CDR3 is 16 amino acids long. Looked up from germline, CDR1 is SGHDT and CDR2 is YYEEEE. The CDR3 coding sequence is TGTGCCAGCAGCTTATTTGGGAATTCTGGGGCCAACGTCCTGACTTTC. Translated, it gives CASSLFGNSGANVLTF.

The V call is TRBV29-1, the J call TRBJ2-7; D not certain. V lost 5 bases and J lost 1, with 9 bases in between. Germline lookup yields CDR1 SQVTM and CDR2 ANQGSEA. The CDR3 is 12 residues long. CDR3 amino acids: CSVFDPSYEQYF. Written as DNA, the CDR3 is TGCAGCGTTTTTGACCCTTCCTACGAGCAGTACTTC.

This clone was counted once. This sequence joins TRBV10-2 and TRBJ2-1, with D perhaps TRBD1 (6 bases). CDR1 and CDR2 from the germline V gene are WSHSY and SAAADI. CDR3 length: 11 residues. Trimming left V 3 bases short and J 14 bases short, with 11 bases between. CDR3 in DNA: TGCGCCAGCAGTGAAGAGGGGGTCGAGTTCTTC. It translates to CASSEEGVEFF.

V is TRBV5-1 and J is TRBJ2-1, with 8 positions matching TRBD1. Germline values: CDR1 SGHRS, CDR2 YFSETQ. CDR3 size: 16 residues. Trimming at V came to 2 bases and at J to 8 bases, leaving 12 bases not matched to a gene. Here the CDR3 DNA reads TGCGCCAGCAGCTTAATTGGACAGGGCGGTATCGATGAGCAGTTCTTC. Translated: CASSLIGQGGIDEQFF.

The chain has TRBV30 and TRBJ1-2; D may be TRBD1 (5 bases). This CDR3 has 17 residues. The germline gives CDR1 GTSNPN, CDR2 SVGIG (reference sequence). The V end was cut by 1 base, the J end by 4 bases, with 22 bases between. The CDR3 region is CAWSGPTGTLRGYGYTF. CDR3 in DNA: TGTGCCTGGAGTGGACCGACCGGGACCCTAAGGGGCTATGGCTACACCTTC.

The rearrangement joins TRBV25-1 to TRBJ2-7; TRBD1 aligns across 9 bases. Germline CDR1 is MGHDK and CDR2 is SYGVNS. V trimming: 1 base; J trimming: 3 bases; junction bases outside the gene matches: 4. The CDR3 has 15 residues. CDR3 bases: TGTGCCAGCAGTGAATCCGGGACAGGGATCTACGAGCAGTACTTC. It is translated as CASSESGTGIYEQYF.

The V call is TRBV20-1, the J call TRBJ1-2; possibly TRBD1 for D (5 bases). The CDR3 covers 13 residues. Trimming pared 3 bases from V and 2 bases from J, leaving 10 bases between. Germline CDR1 DFQATT, CDR2 SNEGSKA (reference sequence). CDR3: CSASPGGNYGYTF. Written as DNA, the CDR3 is TGCAGTGCTAGTCCCGGGGGGAACTATGGCTACACCTTC.

The gene calls are TRBV19 and TRBJ1-2, with D unresolved. The CDR3 runs 16 residues. Trimming left V 4 bases short and J 6 bases short, with 21 bases between. Germline CDR1 reads LNHDA; CDR2 reads SQIVND (reference sequence). In nucleotides, the CDR3 is TGTGCCAGTAGTACAGCTGGGCTGGAGTGGGCTGATGGCTACACCTTC. Its translation is CASSTAGLEWADGYTF.

The V call is TRBV6-1, the J call TRBJ1-6; D gene unclear. This CDR3 region has 13 residues. Germline CDR1 MNHNS, CDR2 SASEGT. V was pared by 2 bases and J by 7 bases, with 6 bases between. The CDR3 sequence: CASSEPPNSPLHF. CDR3 coding DNA: TGTGCCAGCAGTGAACCACCAAATTCACCCCTCCACTTT.

V is TRBV5-5 and J is TRBJ2-7, with unresolved D. V was clipped by 2 bases and J by 3 bases, with 12 bases between them. The CDR3 is made up of 14 amino acids. From germline, CDR1 is SGHKS and CDR2 YYEKEE (reference sequence). This chain's CDR3 is CASSLVGSLYEQYF. CDR3 bases: TGTGCCAGCAGCTTAGTGGGATCACTCTACGAGCAGTACTTC.

This clone has just one count. J is TRBJ1-3 and V is TRBV29-1, with 7 bases aligning to TRBD1. The CDR3 covers 14 residues. Germline V gives CDR1 SQVTM, CDR2 ANQGSEA. Trimming cost V 6 bases and J 0 bases; bases outside gene matches: 5. CDR3 amino acids: CSVGGDSSGNTIYF. CDR3 sequence (DNA): TGCAGCGTCGGGGGGGACAGCTCTGGAAACACCATATATTTT.

The chain carries TRBV28 and TRBJ1-1; D unclear. CDR1 is MDHEN, CDR2 SYDVKM, per germline. This CDR3 comprises 15 residues. Trimming left V 6 bases short and J 0 bases short, with 14 bases between. The CDR3, as DNA: TGTGCCAGCAGCGCGGAATTAGAGATGAACACTGAAGCTTTCTTT. The encoded protein is CASSAELEMNTEAFF.

This clone appeared a single time. CDR3 in amino acids: CASSELGTGTRSYEQYF. The CDR3 DNA sequence: TGTGCCAGCAGTGAGCTCGGGACCGGGACTCGCTCCTACGAGCAGTACTTC. The J gene is TRBJ2-7, the V gene TRBV6-1, with D perhaps matching TRBD2 (6 bases). The CDR3 loop spans 17 amino acids. The germline V gene has CDR1 MNHNS and CDR2 SASEGT. V was trimmed by 3 bases and J by 0 bases, leaving 18 bases between them.

The rearrangement links TRBV5-5 to TRBJ1-1; weak D call: TRBD1 (5 bases). CDR1 is SGHKS, CDR2 YYEKEE, per germline (reference sequence). Deletions cut 3 bases from V and 0 bases from J, with 15 bases between. The CDR3 has 16 residues. The CDR3 protein is CASSWRDGALNTEAFF. CDR3 sequence (DNA): TGTGCCAGCAGCTGGAGAGACGGGGCTCTGAACACTGAAGCTTTCTTT.

The chain is built from TRBV15 and TRBJ2-7, with TRBD2 matching 13 bases. CDR3 length equals 16 residues. Trimming at V came to 3 bases and at J to 7 bases, leaving 9 bases not matched to a gene. Germline V lookup: CDR1 LNHNV, CDR2 YYDKDF (reference sequence). CDR3 in amino acids: CATSRERGLAGVEQYF. The CDR3 DNA reads as TGTGCCACCAGCAGGGAGCGAGGACTAGCGGGAGTGGAGCAGTACTTC.